Listed below are T cell receptor beta chains from one sample, sequenced in a study of radiation and T cells in renal cell carcinoma. This table comes from immunoSEQ multiplex PCR, and its TCRdb copy is limited to in-frame clones, with some not included. Found here are approximately 92,000 clones, around four fifths of them singletons; the top ten hold roughly 10%. Material: blood, obtained from a patient whose treatment included radiotherapy and nephrectomy. The receptor source for this set is a man between 45 and 60 years old with renal cell carcinoma. Each CDR3 is given with its conserved first and last residue. Each record gives: D gene, J gene, V gene, CDR3 protein. D genes are given only for firm matches.

NA	TRBJ2-7	TRBV5-1	CASSWRGQIYEQYF
TRBD1	TRBJ2-3	TRBV9	CASSIGTGGSTDTQYF
TRBD2	TRBJ2-2	TRBV7-8	CASSLVARTSGTNTGELFF
TRBD1	TRBJ1-2	TRBV18	CASSRDRVDYGYTF
TRBD1	TRBJ1-1	TRBV19	CASSPGQGALTEAFF
TRBD1	TRBJ2-7	TRBV19	CASSIGTGGTLYEQYF
NA	TRBJ2-7	TRBV11-2	CASSLGAGGLYEQYF
TRBD1	TRBJ1-5	TRBV28	CASKRTGGGQPQHF
TRBD2	TRBJ2-2	TRBV27	CASSLALAGTGELFF
NA	TRBJ2-3	TRBV5-1	CASSPGQVTDTQYF
TRBD2	TRBJ2-5	TRBV9	CASSTLAGVETQYF
NA	TRBJ2-3	TRBV21-1	CASSYEGGRTGTDTQYF
NA	TRBJ2-2	TRBV9	CASSVVGAPGELFF
TRBD1	TRBJ2-2	TRBV9	CASSVAHPTGGNGELFF
NA	TRBJ1-2	TRBV19	CASSISTTGFGYTF
TRBD1	TRBJ2-2	TRBV18	CASSPDRGGTGELFF
NA	TRBJ1-2	TRBV2	CASSEEGNYGYTF
TRBD1	TRBJ1-1	TRBV7-3	CASQTGPNTEAFF
NA	TRBJ1-1	TRBV5-1	CASSLLGSEAFF
NA	TRBJ1-5	TRBV30	CAWSAGDLQPQHF
TRBD1	TRBJ1-2	TRBV29-1	CSVTGVDYGYTF
NA	TRBJ1-1	TRBV6-1	CASSGTGYTEAFF
TRBD2	TRBJ2-1	TRBV2	CASSVSGTSGEQFF
NA	TRBJ2-1	TRBV19	CASRDLSYNEQFF
TRBD1	TRBJ2-2	TRBV2	CASRGQGNTGELFF
NA	TRBJ1-1	TRBV6-5	CASSYAGFTEAFF
NA	TRBJ2-1	TRBV27	CASSLGGYNEQFF
NA	TRBJ1-1	TRBV19	CASSIVLSGTGLAFF
TRBD1	TRBJ1-1	TRBV18	CASSRTGGVNTEAFF
TRBD2	TRBJ2-3	TRBV7-3	CASSLIAGGDTQYF
NA	TRBJ1-1	TRBV27	CASSQTQGAEAFF
TRBD1	TRBJ1-2	TRBV27	CASSAGTENYGYTF
NA	TRBJ2-7	TRBV20-1	CSVGTGHEQYF